This T cell receptor (beta chain) was captured by sequencing in a study of OX40 agonist ivuxolimab in advanced cancers. Turning to the study itself: Three patients got partial responses; one had hepatocellular carcinoma and two had cutaneous melanoma. Study results and caveats: Expanded clones were, on average, more numerous among CD8+ T cells than CD4+.

Patients were ruled out by autoimmune disease history or systemic immunosuppression. Note on this clone: The antigen is undetermined.

CDR3 length: 15 residues. Germline V gives CDR1 SEHNR, CDR2 FQNEAQ (reference sequence). V was cut by 1 base and J by 5 bases, with 12 bases left in between. Method: immunoSEQ multiplex PCR; TCRdb's copy keeps in-frame clones and lacks some. The table records about 41,000 clones, approximately 80% of them present only once. The starting material was CD4+ or CD8+ T cells sorted from blood, obtained in a trial of the OX40 agonist ivuxolimab. The chain combines TRBV7-9 with TRBJ1-5, with TRBD1 as a possible D gene (5 bases). This TCR was recovered from an adult with an advanced solid tumor such as melanoma, head and neck, liver or kidney cancer. The CDR3 reads CASSLGGGGHQPQHF. The CDR3 DNA sequence: TGTGCCAGCAGCTTAGGTGGCGGGGGACATCAGCCCCAGCATTTT.